The TCR beta chain described here comes from a study of beta chain features in type 1 diabetes (dated by TCRdb to 2016 to 2019). Regarding the study in general: Patients and healthy donors did not differ in mean age, gender distribution, total cell number or subset yield. A total of over 95,000,000 sorted cells were examined across all samples, and RNA yield correlated strongly with the number of cells per subset. In the study, TCRB repertoires of sorted circulating CD4+ T cell subsets from recently diagnosed type 1 diabetes patients were compared with those of matched healthy donors. Whereas all 30 or so donors provided naive and central memory subsets, regulatory and stem cell-like memory subsets were isolated from just 8 patients and roughly eight healthy donors. Here is what the overall study found, with its caveats: Naive, central memory and regulatory TCRB repertoires appeared to be more alike among patients than among healthy donors. Type 1 diabetes patients showed a moderate but significant shortening of TCRB CDR3 length in all four CD4+ subsets. Fewer insertions and more nucleotide deletions at VDJ recombination sites were observed in patients with type 1 diabetes, implying thymic rearrangement abnormalities. Sequencing cDNA rather than genomic DNA could over-represent highly expressing activated cells, although activation and CD3 levels did not differ between groups. Shorter templates might have been favored by PCR, but patient and control samples were amplified and corrected together, so both groups would have been affected equally by any skew. Because small numbers of individuals were included in the HLA sub-analyses, any influence of HLA type on TCRB rearrangement was left unresolved.

The High Capacity cDNA Reverse Transcription Kit was used to reverse transcribe all of the isolated RNA, meaning that expressed TCRB transcripts were what got sequenced. Naive, central memory and regulatory T cell samples underwent deep immunoSEQ sequencing, averaging about 3.57 million total reads per sample. Sorted cells were lysed in RLT buffer, and RNA was extracted using DNase-treated RNeasy Micro or Mini kits according to cell number. Each cell subset was processed on its own to prevent cross-contamination, while patient and healthy donor samples were processed together. The immunoSEQ multiplex PCR was used to amplify TCRB sequences from cDNA, generating 87-bp fragments that spanned the CDR3 region. The amplicons were sequenced using the Illumina HiSeq platform. Per the original workflow: Synthetic template baselines were used to correct PCR bias computationally, reads within Hamming distance 2 were collapsed together, and singletons that could not be merged were discarded. By aligning reads against IMGT, V, D and J genes, CDR3 length, and insertions or deletions at six rearrangement sites were assigned. Within each subset, clonotype counts were normalized to sorted cell number, and only after that were true diversity and Gini coefficients computed with the tcR R package. The overlap coefficient, calculated on TCRB nucleotide sequences, was used to measure repertoire sharing. Out-of-frame TCRB sequences from naive cells were analyzed as a proxy for the pre-selection repertoire. Not all clones reach the TCRdb copy of this immuneACCESS table, which keeps in-frame sequences only. Checked studies attribute under half of the gap to unresolved V genes and leave the rest unexplained. V, J and clone size are those of that table, while D and trimming were read from the DNA. This sample comprises 450,000 or so clones, about an eighth of them detected only once. Over 0.04% of the sample is in the top ten clones.

The CDR3 starts with the cysteine, ends with the phenylalanine, and has 14 residues. This entry keeps only the CDR3 DNA: 42 bases, framed from base 1. From a lookup of the germline V gene, CDR1 and CDR2 are SGHTA and FQGNSA. V gives up 2 bases and J gives up 3 bases, and the segment between their germline ends measures 11 bases. Each donor gave one peripheral blood draw, about 100 mL on average, collected into heparinised tubes. Using a panel that included CD45RO, CCR7, CD25, CD127, CD95 and CD27, naive, central memory, regulatory and stem cell-like memory CD4+ T cells were sorted on a BD FACSAria II. A purity above 98% was achieved for all sorted populations. PBMCs were isolated immediately by Lymphoprep density gradient centrifugation and stained directly without culture. To minimize batch effects, samples were stained and sorted in pairs, one healthy donor with one patient per experiment. Comment on this clone: Its antigen is still unknown. Base qualities are not provided; no much larger clone lies one nucleotide away.

Here the chain combines TRBV7-2 and TRBJ2-7; TRBD1 is possibly the D segment (5 matching bases). The material sequenced was naive CD4+ T cells from blood. The cell subset or site label corresponds to: true naive CD4+ T cells. This sequence originates from a woman younger than 35 in good health. The CDR3 in this case is CASSLSGANYEQYF. The DNA is TGTGCCAGCAGCTTATCTGGGGCGAACTACGAGCAGTACTTC.